These 27 T cell receptor beta chains share one sample of origin, sequenced in a study of T cell responses to AZD1222 COVID-19 vaccine. TCRdb keeps only in-frame clones here, not all; method: immunoSEQ multiplex PCR. The repertoire has 100,000 to 150,000 clones, around 92% of them found once; the top ten carry more than 4%. Material: peripheral blood, obtained on day 0 of AZD1222 vaccination. The receptors here all came from an adult in good health.

The chain links TRBV27 to TRBJ2-1; 9 nucleotides match TRBD2. Germline V gene sequence: CDR1 MNHEY, CDR2 SMNVEV (reference sequence). J gave up 7 bases and V 2 bases, and 6 bases lay outside the gene matches. The CDR3 loop spans 15 amino acids. CDR3 DNA: TGTGCCAGCAGTTTAGGTTCTAGCGGGATTAATGAGCAGTTCTTC. Protein product: CASSLGSSGINEQFF.

This clone was recorded only once. The chain has TRBV5-5 and TRBJ1-1; D is unresolved. The germline V and J ends were trimmed by 2 bases and 1 base, with 6 bases remaining between them. Germline loops: CDR1 SGHKS, CDR2 YYEKEE (reference sequence). This CDR3 comprises 13 residues. The CDR3 DNA follows: TGTGCCAGCAGCTTTGGTGGGAACACTGAAGCTTTCTTT. It yields the protein CASSFGGNTEAFF.

CDR3 in amino acids: CASSESTSNTGELFF. Here the CDR3 DNA reads TGCGCCAGCAGCGAGAGTACCTCGAACACCGGGGAGCTGTTTTTT. J is TRBJ2-2 and V is TRBV5-1; D is ambiguous. Germline values: CDR1 SGHRS, CDR2 YFSETQ. The CDR3 contains 15 residues. V was clipped by 4 bases and J by 0 bases, with 10 bases between them.

This clone was observed a few times. V is TRBV6-5 and J is TRBJ2-2, with D maybe TRBD1 (5 bases). The CDR3 extends over 14 amino acids. The germline CDR1 and CDR2 sequences are MNHEY and SVGAGI. The V end lost 5 bases, the J end lost 6 bases, and 13 bases lay between the germline ends. The CDR3, as DNA: TGTGCCAGCAGTCCGGCCCAGGGTTCCGGGGAGCTGTTTTTT. It yields the protein CASSPAQGSGELFF.

V gene TRBV6-5 combines with J gene TRBJ1-5, with D possibly matching TRBD1 (6 bases). The germline V and J ends were trimmed by 7 bases and 4 bases, with 14 bases remaining between them. Germline assignment: CDR1 MNHEY and CDR2 SVGAGI. The CDR3 is made up of 14 amino acids. CDR3 sequence reads: CASTQGRENQPQHF. CDR3 sequence (DNA): TGTGCCAGCACGCAGGGGAGGGAGAATCAGCCCCAGCATTTT.

This rearrangement joins TRBV13 to TRBJ2-2; TRBD1 agrees at 9 bases. With V trimmed by 6 bases and J by 4 bases, 9 bases remained unmatched. The germline gives CDR1 PRHDT, CDR2 FYEKMQ (reference sequence). There are 16 residues in the CDR3. The CDR3 reads CASRLGQGRFTGELFF. As DNA, the CDR3 is TGTGCCAGCAGATTGGGACAGGGAAGATTCACCGGGGAGCTGTTTTTT.

This clone has a single count. The rearrangement joins TRBV5-1 to TRBJ2-6, with D unclear. Germline V lookup: CDR1 SGHRS, CDR2 YFSETQ. The CDR3 covers 13 residues. Trimming pared 0 bases from V and 3 bases from J, leaving 1 base between. CDR3 residues: CASSLVGANVLTF. DNA of the CDR3: TGCGCCAGCAGCTTGGTTGGGGCCAACGTCCTGACTTTC.

This chain links TRBV19 with TRBJ1-5; weak D call: TRBD1 (5 bases). Germline V CDR1 and CDR2: LNHDA, SQIVND (reference sequence). Trimming removed 6 bases from V and 6 bases from J, with 12 bases in between. The CDR3 contains 13 residues. CDR3 residues: CASSRAVGQPQHF. The CDR3 DNA sequence: TGTGCCAGTAGCAGGGCTGTGGGTCAGCCCCAGCATTTT.

This clone came up once. The CDR3 DNA reads as TGCGCCAGCAGCCGCCGGGGCGCGTTCAAACGAGACAGGGGCCTTTCCTACGAGCAGTACTTC. Protein product: CASSRRGAFKRDRGLSYEQYF. The J gene is TRBJ2-7, the V gene TRBV23-1, with 8 positions matching TRBD1. TRBV23-1 is assigned to the ORF class and has an uncertain function. The CDR3 loop spans 21 amino acids. Trimming at V came to 6 bases and at J to 1 base, leaving 26 bases not matched to a gene.

J is TRBJ1-6 and V is TRBV7-2; a possible D gene is TRBD1 (6 bases). The CDR3 is 14 residues long. V was clipped by 1 base and J by 7 bases, with 8 bases between them. Germline CDR1 SGHTA, CDR2 FQGNSA. CDR3 DNA: TGTGCCAGCAGCTTAGTAGGGGGGAATTCACCCCTCCACTTT. The encoded protein is CASSLVGGNSPLHF.

The V and J genes are TRBV5-6 and TRBJ1-1; 8 positions match TRBD1. CDR3 length equals 14 residues. Germline V lookup: CDR1 SGHDT, CDR2 YYEEEE. The V and J ends lost 3 bases and 7 bases, in that order; junction bases with no gene match: 8. This chain's CDR3 is CASSWRDRGGEAFF. CDR3 sequence (DNA): TGTGCCAGCAGCTGGAGAGACAGGGGTGGTGAAGCTTTCTTT.

This clone appeared once. The J gene is TRBJ2-5, the V gene TRBV28, with 12 bases fitting TRBD2. CDR3 length: 15 amino acids. Germline loops: CDR1 MDHEN, CDR2 SYDVKM. Unmatched junction bases numbered 12, after V lost 6 bases and J lost 10 bases. CDR3 coding DNA: TGTGCCAGCAGCTACGGTGCTAGCGGGAGGGGGGTCCAGTACTTC. This gives the protein CASSYGASGRGVQYF.

The rearrangement joins TRBV28 to TRBJ1-1; TRBD1 aligns across 7 bases. CDR1 and CDR2 (germline): MDHEN, SYDVKM. V dropped 4 bases and J dropped 4; count of bases not matched to a gene: 0. CDR3 length: 12 residues. The CDR3 nucleotides read TGTGCCAGCAGTTCAGGGGGCACTGAAGCTTTCTTT. Translating it yields CASSSGGTEAFF.

The chain is built from TRBV28 and TRBJ2-2, with D unclear. The CDR3 totals 13 residues. V lost 4 bases and J lost 7, with 10 bases in between. Germline-derived CDR1 and CDR2 are MDHEN and SYDVKM. CDR3 sequence: CASSSPDLGELFF. The CDR3 region has the DNA TGTGCCAGCAGTTCCCCCGATCTCGGGGAGCTGTTTTTT.

This chain uses TRBV3-1 (or the pseudogene TRBV3-2) with TRBJ2-1; D tentatively fits TRBD1 or TRBD2 (5 bases each). Trimming took 3 bases from V and 5 from J, leaving 8 bases between them. From germline, CDR1 is LGHDT and CDR2 YNNKEL (reference sequence). The CDR3 runs to 13 residues. CDR3 DNA: TGTGCCAGCAGCCACCAGGGACACAATGAGCAGTTCTTC. Translating it yields CASSHQGHNEQFF.

The chain links TRBV5-1 to TRBJ1-1; D gene ambiguous. The length of the CDR3 is 13 residues. Germline values: CDR1 SGHRS, CDR2 YFSETQ. The V end lost 4 bases, the J end lost 3 bases, and 10 bases lay between the germline ends. Here the CDR3 DNA reads TGCGCCAGCAGCGTGGACGGGTACACTGAAGCTTTCTTT. It yields the protein CASSVDGYTEAFF.

V is TRBV7-8 and J is TRBJ2-7; 7 bases are a match to TRBD1. The CDR3 runs to 13 residues. CDR1 and CDR2 (germline): SGHVS, FQNEAQ. The V and J ends lost 5 bases and 3 bases, in that order; junction bases with no gene match: 4. CDR3 sequence reads: CASSRTGDYEQYF. The CDR3 nucleotides read TGTGCCAGCAGCCGGACAGGAGACTACGAGCAGTACTTC.

This chain links TRBV5-1 with TRBJ1-2; weak D call: TRBD1 (5 bases). CDR1 SGHRS and CDR2 YFSETQ come from the germline V gene. CDR3 length equals 12 residues. V was cut by 3 bases and J by 8 bases, with 11 bases left in between. The CDR3 region has the DNA TGCGCCAGCAGCTCGGGACTTGAAGGCTACACCTTC. Its translation: CASSSGLEGYTF.

This clone was found a few times. The V and J genes are TRBV6-5 and TRBJ2-5; D unresolved. The CDR3 is made up of 11 amino acids. Trimming cost V 5 bases and J 0 bases, with 1 base left between them. The germline gives CDR1 MNHEY, CDR2 SVGAGI. DNA for the CDR3: TGTGCCAGCAGTAACCAAGAGACCCAGTACTTC. Amino acid sequence: CASSNQETQYF.

The chain combines TRBV7-9 with TRBJ1-3; D is ambiguous. The V and J ends lost 3 bases and 0 bases respectively, with 12 bases between them. This CDR3 is 16 amino acids long. Germline V gene sequence: CDR1 SEHNR, CDR2 FQNEAQ (reference sequence). CDR3 loop: CASSLAVTLSGNTIYF. The CDR3 DNA is TGTGCCAGCAGCTTGGCAGTCACACTCTCTGGAAACACCATATATTTT.

The chain joins TRBV20-1 to TRBJ2-6, with D uncertain. Germline-derived CDR1 and CDR2 are DFQATT and SNEGSKA (reference sequence). This CDR3 is built from 11 residues. V lost 5 bases and J lost 3, with 2 bases in between. The CDR3 spells CSAVGANVLTF. The CDR3 DNA sequence: TGCAGTGCTGTTGGGGCCAACGTCCTGACTTTC.

The V call is TRBV5-1, the J call TRBJ2-7; D is uncertain. The CDR3 is 14 residues long. Germline V gene data show CDR1 as SGHRS and CDR2 as YFSETQ. Deletions cut 0 bases from V and 7 bases from J, with 14 bases between. The CDR3 is CASSLAASLGEQYF. CDR3 bases: TGCGCCAGCAGCTTGGCGGCTTCCCTTGGGGAGCAGTACTTC.

The V and J genes are TRBV29-1 and TRBJ2-5; no reliable D call. With 3 bases removed from V and 1 base from J, the gap between germline ends came to 12 bases. Germline CDR1 is SQVTM and CDR2 is ANQGSEA. The CDR3 covers 14 residues. This CDR3 is CSVDGGVGQETQYF. For the CDR3, the DNA is TGCAGCGTTGACGGTGGCGTCGGCCAAGAGACCCAGTACTTC.

This clone was seen once. The V gene is TRBV7-2, the J gene TRBJ1-4; no reliable D call. This CDR3 region has 15 residues. The germline V gene has CDR1 SGHTA and CDR2 FQGNSA. The V and J ends lost 1 base and 8 bases respectively, with 14 bases between them. CDR3 nucleotide sequence: TGTGCCAGCAGCTTAGATCCGGGCTTTTCGGAAAAACTGTTTTTT. This encodes CASSLDPGFSEKLFF.

J is TRBJ1-3 and V is TRBV7-2; TRBD1 matches at 7 bases. Germline assignment: CDR1 SGHTA and CDR2 FQGNSA. The V and J ends lost 5 bases and 4 bases, in that order; junction bases with no gene match: 8. This CDR3 contains 15 residues. CDR3 amino acids: CASSLNRGFGNTIYF. CDR3 DNA sequence: TGTGCCAGCAGCCTAAACAGGGGCTTCGGAAACACCATATATTTT.

The rearrangement uses TRBV28 and TRBJ2-2; the D is unclear. The V and J ends lost 5 bases and 3 bases respectively, with 7 bases between them. The CDR3 is 13 residues long. CDR1 MDHEN and CDR2 SYDVKM come from the germline V gene. The DNA of the CDR3 is TGTGCCAGCAGTACCGGCTACACCGGGGAGCTGTTTTTT. Its protein is CASSTGYTGELFF.

The J gene is TRBJ1-2, the V gene TRBV28; D might be TRBD1 (5 bases). Germline V gene sequence: CDR1 MDHEN, CDR2 SYDVKM. V was clipped by 3 bases and J by 4 bases, with 12 bases between them. The CDR3 runs 14 residues. In DNA, the CDR3 is TGTGCCAGCAGTTTGGCGTCACAGGTCTATGGCTACACCTTC. Protein product: CASSLASQVYGYTF.